This T cell receptor (beta chain) was recorded in a study of cytomegalovirus exposure and HLA in healthy donors. Germline lookup yields CDR1 MNHEY and CDR2 SMNVEV (reference sequence). This CDR3 comprises 11 residues. Trimming removed 6 bases from V and 8 bases from J, with 8 bases in between. Remarks on this clone: Its antigen is unknown.

Broader study findings: In most subjects, TCR beta sequences reportedly gave accurate predictions of HLA-A and HLA-B alleles. Follow-up analysis later connected one missense variant in DCLRE1C with trimming of TCR beta V- and J-genes. Solely CMV serostatus was available to characterize immune exposure. The authors later found most CMV-associated TCR beta chains appeared HLA-restricted.

The PCR was carried out with 60 Vbeta primers and 13 Jbeta primers. The data were produced by immunoSEQ multiplex PCR, yet TCRdb's version contains in-frame clones alone and is incomplete. This table holds roughly 230,000 clones, around 80% found once. This TCR was recovered from a boy aged 10-17 years in good health and CMV-seronegative. Sequencing was performed on PBMCs. The genes are TRBV27 and TRBJ2-4, with D perhaps matching TRBD2 (5 bases). The chain's CDR3 is CASSRGDIQYF. CDR3 sequence (DNA): TGTGCCAGCAGCCGGGGAGACATTCAGTACTTC.